This T cell receptor beta chain comes out of a study of cytomegalovirus exposure and HLA in healthy donors. General observations from the study: A later analysis, which compared TCR beta chains of equal frequency, found the HLA-associated ones more clonally expanded.

The primer mix had 60 Vbeta and 13 Jbeta primers. Clones were read by immunoSEQ multiplex PCR, and TCRdb kept only the in-frame ones, dropping some. The sample holds 50,000 to 70,000 clones, 62% seen once. As for this clone: Antigen unknown.

Each donor was healthy, and each was a bone marrow donor. Donors counted as nominally healthy when sampled, yet unrecorded immune exposures were likely. This sequence was found in a man younger than 40 in good health and CMV-seronegative. Sequencing was performed on PBMCs.

CDR3 sequence: CSVGTGTDRGRSGELFF. The CDR3 nucleotides are TGCAGCGTTGGAACCGGGACAGACAGGGGGAGATCCGGGGAGCTGTTTTTT. The V call is TRBV29-1, the J call TRBJ2-2; 9 positions match TRBD1. The CDR3 has 17 residues. CDR1 is SQVTM and CDR2 is ANQGSEA in the germline V gene. The V segment lost 4 bases and the J segment 6 bases; nucleotides outside the gene matches: 15.